This T cell receptor beta chain was found in a study of control samples from healthy donors and cancer patients. The CDR3 has 13 amino acids. Losses at the gene ends were 4 bases for V and 5 bases for J; bases not matched to a gene: 5. Germline loops: CDR1 SGHNT, CDR2 YYREEE (reference sequence). TCRdb's table, derived via immunoSEQ multiplex PCR, lists solely in-frame clones and lacks some. The sample contains some 130,000 clones, roughly 92% of which appear only once. The clonotype comes from a man aged 18 to 30 in good health. Sequencing was done on a sample of blood. The chain is built from TRBV5-4 and TRBJ2-5; 7 bases align to TRBD2. CDR3 sequence: CASSPAGGETQYF. The CDR3 nucleotides read TGTGCCAGCAGCCCGGCCGGGGGGGAGACCCAGTACTTC.